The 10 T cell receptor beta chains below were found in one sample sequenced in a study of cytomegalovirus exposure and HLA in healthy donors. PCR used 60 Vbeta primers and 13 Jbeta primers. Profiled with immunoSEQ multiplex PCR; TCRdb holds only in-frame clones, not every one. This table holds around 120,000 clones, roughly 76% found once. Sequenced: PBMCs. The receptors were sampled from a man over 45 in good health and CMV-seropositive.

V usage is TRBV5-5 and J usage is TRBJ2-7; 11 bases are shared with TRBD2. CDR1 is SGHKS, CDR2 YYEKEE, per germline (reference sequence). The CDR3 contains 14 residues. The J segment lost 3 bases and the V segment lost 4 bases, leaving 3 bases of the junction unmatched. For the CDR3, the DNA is TGTGCCAGCAGCCACGGACTAGCGGGCTACGAGCAGTACTTC. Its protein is CASSHGLAGYEQYF. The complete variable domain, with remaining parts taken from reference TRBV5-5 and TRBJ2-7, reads DAGVTQSPTHLIKTRGQQVTLRCSPISGHKSVSWYQQVLGQGPQFIFQYYEKEERGRGNFPDRFSARQFPNYSSELNVNALLLGDSALYLCASSHGLAGYEQYFGPGTRLTVT.

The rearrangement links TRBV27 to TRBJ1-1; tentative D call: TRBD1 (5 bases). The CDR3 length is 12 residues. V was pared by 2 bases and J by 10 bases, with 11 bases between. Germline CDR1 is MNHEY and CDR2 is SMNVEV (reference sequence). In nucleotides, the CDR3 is TGTGCCAGCAGTTTAAGTCAGGGTGTAGCTTTCTTT. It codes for CASSLSQGVAFF.

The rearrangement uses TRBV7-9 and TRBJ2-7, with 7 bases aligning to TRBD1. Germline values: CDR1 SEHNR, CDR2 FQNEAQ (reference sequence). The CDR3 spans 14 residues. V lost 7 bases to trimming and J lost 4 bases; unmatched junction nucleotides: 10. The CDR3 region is CASTNLDRIYEQYF. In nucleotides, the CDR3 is TGTGCCAGCACGAACTTGGACAGGATTTACGAGCAGTACTTC. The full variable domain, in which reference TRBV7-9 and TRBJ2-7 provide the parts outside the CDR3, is DTGVSQNPRHKITKRGQNVTFRCDPISEHNRLYWYRQTLGQGPEFLTYFQNEAQLEKSRLLSDRFSAERPKGSFSTLEIQRTEQGDSAMYLCASTNLDRIYEQYFGPGTRLTVT.

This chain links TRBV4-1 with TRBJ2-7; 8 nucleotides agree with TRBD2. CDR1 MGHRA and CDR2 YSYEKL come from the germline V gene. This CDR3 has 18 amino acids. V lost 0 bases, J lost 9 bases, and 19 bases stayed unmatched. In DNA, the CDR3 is TGCGCCAGCAGCCAAGAGGGGCTGGCGGGAGGAACTAGTCTGGCGCAGTACTTC. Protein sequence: CASSQEGLAGGTSLAQYF.

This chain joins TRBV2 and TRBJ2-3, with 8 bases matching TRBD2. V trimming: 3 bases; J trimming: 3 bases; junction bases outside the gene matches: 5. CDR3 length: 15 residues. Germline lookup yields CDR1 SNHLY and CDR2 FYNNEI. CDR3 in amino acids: CASSDALAGTDTQYF. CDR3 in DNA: TGTGCCAGCAGTGATGCCCTAGCGGGTACAGATACGCAGTATTTT.

In nucleotides, the CDR3 is TGTGCCAGCAGCGTGACAGGGACCGGAGAGACCCAGTACTTC. Encoded protein: CASSVTGTGETQYF. The V and J genes are TRBV13 and TRBJ2-5; 7 nucleotides match TRBD1. The CDR3 has 14 amino acids. The germline V gene encodes CDR1 PRHDT and CDR2 FYEKMQ (reference sequence). V shed 5 bases and J 4 bases; nucleotides not matched to a gene: 7.

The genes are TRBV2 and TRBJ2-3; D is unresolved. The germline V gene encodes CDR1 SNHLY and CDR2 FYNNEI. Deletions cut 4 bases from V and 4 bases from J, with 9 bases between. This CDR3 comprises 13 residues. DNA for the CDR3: TGTGCCAGCAGTGGTGACTTGGCAGATACGCAGTATTTT. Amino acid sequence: CASSGDLADTQYF.

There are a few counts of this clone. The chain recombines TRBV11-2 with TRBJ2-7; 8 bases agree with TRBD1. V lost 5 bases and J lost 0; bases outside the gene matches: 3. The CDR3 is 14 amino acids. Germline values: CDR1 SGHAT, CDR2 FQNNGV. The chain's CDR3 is CASSVTGVSYEQYF. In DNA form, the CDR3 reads TGTGCCAGCAGCGTGACAGGGGTCTCCTACGAGCAGTACTTC.

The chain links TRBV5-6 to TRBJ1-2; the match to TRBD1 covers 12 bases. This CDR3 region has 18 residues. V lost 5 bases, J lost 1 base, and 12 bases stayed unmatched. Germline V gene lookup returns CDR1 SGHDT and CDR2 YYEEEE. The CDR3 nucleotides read TGTGCCAGCAGTCCACGACAGGGACAGGGGGCTTATAACTATGGCTACACCTTC. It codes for CASSPRQGQGAYNYGYTF.

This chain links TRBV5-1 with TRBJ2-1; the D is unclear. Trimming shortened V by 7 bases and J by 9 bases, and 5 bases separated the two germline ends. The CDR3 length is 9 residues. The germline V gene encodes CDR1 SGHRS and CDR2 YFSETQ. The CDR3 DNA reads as TGCGCCAGCCGTAGTGAGCAGTTCTTC. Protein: CASRSEQFF.